This T cell receptor beta chain was obtained from a study of T cells in Graves' hyperthyroidism and ophthalmopathy. The study's findings and limits: Ophthalmopathy cases were set apart from stable hyperthyroidism by a 13 V-J model.

Concerning this clonotype itself: Its antigen is still unknown.

V lost 5 bases, J lost 4 bases, and 12 bases stayed unmatched. Per the germline V gene, CDR1 is SEHNR and CDR2 is FQNEAQ (reference sequence). The CDR3 loop spans 18 amino acids. RNA transcripts were the template for amplifying TCR beta CDR3 regions. The HTBI primer set was used in a first-round RT-PCR of the TCR CDR3. Each CDR3 protein is one row after TCRdb ran MiXCR on the multiplex PCR reads. The sample has 130,000 to 150,000 distinct CDR3 sequences, approximately 24% seen once. V usage is TRBV7-9 and J usage is TRBJ2-5; TRBD2 aligns across 14 bases. The source is a woman aged 45-65 years with Graves' hyperthyroidism that later progressed to Graves' ophthalmopathy. The sample was blood. CDR3 sequence (DNA): TGTGCCAGCAGCCCGGCTCGACTAGCGGGAGGGCCGCGAGAGACCCAGTACTTC. This codes for CASSPARLAGGPRETQYF.